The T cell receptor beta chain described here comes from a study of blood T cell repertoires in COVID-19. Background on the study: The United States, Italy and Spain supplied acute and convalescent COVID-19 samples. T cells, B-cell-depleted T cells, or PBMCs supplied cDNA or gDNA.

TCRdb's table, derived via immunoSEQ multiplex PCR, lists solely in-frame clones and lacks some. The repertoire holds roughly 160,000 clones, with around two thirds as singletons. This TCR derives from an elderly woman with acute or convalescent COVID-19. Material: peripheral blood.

The CDR3 DNA reads as TGTGCCAGCAGTTCACGGCCGGGACTAGCGGGATTAGAGACCCAGTACTTC. Translated: CASSSRPGLAGLETQYF. The chain links TRBV27 to TRBJ2-5; TRBD2 matches at 13 bases. Unmatched junction bases numbered 9, after V lost 4 bases and J lost 4 bases. The CDR3 contains 17 residues. The germline gives CDR1 MNHEY, CDR2 SMNVEV (reference sequence).